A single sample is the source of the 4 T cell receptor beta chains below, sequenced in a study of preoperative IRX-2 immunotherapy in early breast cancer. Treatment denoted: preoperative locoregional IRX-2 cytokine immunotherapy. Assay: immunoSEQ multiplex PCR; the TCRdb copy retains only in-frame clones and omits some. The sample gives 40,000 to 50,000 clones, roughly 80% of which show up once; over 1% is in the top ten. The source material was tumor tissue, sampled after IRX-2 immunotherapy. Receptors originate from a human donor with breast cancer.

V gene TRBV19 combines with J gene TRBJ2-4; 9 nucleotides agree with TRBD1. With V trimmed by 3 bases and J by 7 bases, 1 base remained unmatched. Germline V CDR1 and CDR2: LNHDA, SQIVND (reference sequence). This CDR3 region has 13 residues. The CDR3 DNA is TGTGCCAGTAGTATGGGGACAGGGAACATTCAGTACTTC. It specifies CASSMGTGNIQYF.

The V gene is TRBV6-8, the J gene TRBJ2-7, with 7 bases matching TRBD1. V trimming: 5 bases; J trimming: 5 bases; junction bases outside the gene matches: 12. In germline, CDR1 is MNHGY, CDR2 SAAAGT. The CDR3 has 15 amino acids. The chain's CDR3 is CASSETGFGLNEQYF. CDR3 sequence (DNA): TGTGCCAGCAGTGAGACAGGGTTCGGACTCAACGAGCAGTACTTC.

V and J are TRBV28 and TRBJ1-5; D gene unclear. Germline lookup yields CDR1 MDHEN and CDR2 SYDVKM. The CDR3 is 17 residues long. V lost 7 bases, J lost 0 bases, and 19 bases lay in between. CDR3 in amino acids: CASIVRTGVDSNQPQHF. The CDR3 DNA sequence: TGTGCCAGCATCGTAAGGACTGGGGTCGATAGCAATCAGCCCCAGCATTTT. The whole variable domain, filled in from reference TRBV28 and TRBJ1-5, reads DVKVTQSSRYLVKRTGEKVFLECVQDMDHENMFWYRQDPGLGLRLIYFSYDVKMKEKGDIPEGYSVSREKKERFSLILESASTNQTSMYLCASIVRTGVDSNQPQHFGDGTRLSIL.

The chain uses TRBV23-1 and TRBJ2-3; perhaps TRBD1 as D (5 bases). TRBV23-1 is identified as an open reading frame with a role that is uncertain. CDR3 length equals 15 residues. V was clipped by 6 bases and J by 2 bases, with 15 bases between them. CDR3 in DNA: TGCGCCAGCAGCTCCCTTGACAGACCCACAGATACGCAGTATTTT. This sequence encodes CASSSLDRPTDTQYF.